The rows below give T cell receptor beta chains drawn from one sample of a study of memory CD4+ T cells and cytomegalovirus serostatus. The method was immunoSEQ multiplex PCR; TCRdb's version includes in-frame clones alone and lacks a portion of them. In the table there are approximately 27,000 clones, 75% to 80% of which are singletons. Sequenced sample: memory CD4+ T cells from blood. The source is an adult in good health and CMV-seronegative. Each CDR3 is given without its conserved first and last residue.

v_call: TRBV19; cdr3_length: 12; cdr3_aa: ASLGGTQTYEQY
v_call: TRBV19; cdr3_length: 11; cdr3_aa: ASSIQSQLGYT
v_call: TRBV6-5; cdr3_length: 12; cdr3_aa: ASSPNLSNYGYT
v_call: TRBV2; cdr3_length: 12; cdr3_aa: ASNPTGRDQPQH
v_call: TRBV10-3; cdr3_length: 14; cdr3_aa: AISELGRQGGFEQY
v_call: TRBV28; cdr3_length: 12; cdr3_aa: ASRTAGQSYGYT
v_call: TRBV5-1; cdr3_length: 12; cdr3_aa: ASSLAPGLSEQY
v_call: TRBV5-4; cdr3_length: 13; cdr3_aa: ASSSTGLAEETQY
v_call: TRBV4-1; cdr3_length: 14; cdr3_aa: ASSRVRGTGSYEAF
v_call: TRBV6-1; cdr3_length: 13; cdr3_aa: ASTDSGTGFYEQY
v_call: TRBV27; cdr3_length: 13; cdr3_aa: ASSFGLPRYNEQF
v_call: TRBV4-2; cdr3_length: 15; cdr3_aa: ASSQSLVGGGAEEQF
v_call: TRBV27; cdr3_length: 20; cdr3_aa: ASSSPPPGLAGGPSYTDTQY
v_call: TRBV5-5; cdr3_length: 11; cdr3_aa: ASSARLRNEQF
v_call: TRBV6-1; cdr3_length: 13; cdr3_aa: ASSIDRAYNQPQH
v_call: TRBV7-9; cdr3_length: 10; cdr3_aa: ASSIGAGELF
v_call: TRBV10-2; cdr3_length: 14; cdr3_aa: ASRRAGGNNNSPLH
v_call: TRBV7-2; cdr3_length: 13; cdr3_aa: ASSYGGRAFNEQY
v_call: TRBV7-2; cdr3_length: 14; cdr3_aa: ASRLMGADPTYEQY
v_call: TRBV18; cdr3_length: 13; cdr3_aa: ASSPPAGLNYGYT
v_call: TRBV30; cdr3_length: 11; cdr3_aa: AWSPTIVGEAF
v_call: TRBV27; cdr3_length: 14; cdr3_aa: ASSVDRGSNTGELF
v_call: TRBV19; cdr3_length: 13; cdr3_aa: ASSMIGQWLYEQY
v_call: TRBV19; cdr3_length: 15; cdr3_aa: ASRSDRTGHTNYGYT
v_call: TRBV20-1; cdr3_length: 9; cdr3_aa: RAGDSNEQF
v_call: TRBV6-6; cdr3_length: 12; cdr3_aa: ASSYLGGNGELF
v_call: TRBV18; cdr3_length: 12; cdr3_aa: ASSPREGATEAF
v_call: TRBV5-4; cdr3_length: 11; cdr3_aa: ASSRDRGYGYT
v_call: TRBV6-6; cdr3_length: 12; cdr3_aa: ASTPPGATDTQY
v_call: TRBV7-2; cdr3_length: 16; cdr3_aa: ASSLRPEGATLVHEQY
v_call: TRBV15; cdr3_length: 10; cdr3_aa: ATSSPGGTQY
v_call: TRBV28; cdr3_length: 12; cdr3_aa: ASRPGQTRYEQY
v_call: TRBV6-1; cdr3_length: 13; cdr3_aa: ASSDHGTDYNEQF
v_call: TRBV5-1; cdr3_length: 13; cdr3_aa: ASSVYRGGQETQY
v_call: TRBV7-7; cdr3_length: 13; cdr3_aa: ASSESGQGNSPLH
v_call: TRBV7-2; cdr3_length: 13; cdr3_aa: ASSAGLAGGETQY
v_call: TRBV10-2; cdr3_length: 11; cdr3_aa: ASRDPLGGEQF
v_call: TRBV9; cdr3_length: 13; cdr3_aa: ASSEWGTVTDTQY
v_call: TRBV6-1; cdr3_length: 11; cdr3_aa: ASGTSGFNEQF
v_call: TRBV9; cdr3_length: 14; cdr3_aa: ASSVGRTASTDTQY
v_call: TRBV6-1; cdr3_length: 13; cdr3_aa: ASSEVRQESEKLF
v_call: TRBV4-2; cdr3_length: 12; cdr3_aa: ASSQGGISGTQY
v_call: TRBV11-2; cdr3_length: 11; cdr3_aa: ASGDSMNTEAF
v_call: TRBV29-1; cdr3_length: 9; cdr3_aa: SVGRGYEQY
v_call: TRBV7-2; cdr3_length: 11; cdr3_aa: ASREDGGGTQY
v_call: TRBV4-3; cdr3_length: 12; cdr3_aa: ASSQEGARGEQY
v_call: TRBV19; cdr3_length: 11; cdr3_aa: ASSTRDNYGYT
v_call: TRBV7-8; cdr3_length: 11; cdr3_aa: ASSAGTGDIQY
v_call: TRBV5-5; cdr3_length: 12; cdr3_aa: ASSFYLSTDTQY
v_call: TRBV11-2; cdr3_length: 11; cdr3_aa: ASSFTVADGYT
v_call: TRBV7-9; cdr3_length: 12; cdr3_aa: ASSLQSNTGELF
v_call: TRBV2; cdr3_length: 9; cdr3_aa: ASSEDYEQY
v_call: TRBV19; cdr3_length: 17; cdr3_aa: ASSIEGGQANSGANVLT
v_call: TRBV19; cdr3_length: 13; cdr3_aa: ASSIARLSNYGYT
v_call: TRBV7-9; cdr3_length: 13; cdr3_aa: ASSSMTLAGYEQY